This TCR beta chain was identified in a study of beta chain features in type 1 diabetes. Study-level results: People with Type 1 diabetes carried modestly yet significantly shorter TCRB CDR3s in all four CD4+ subsets.

The germline V gene has CDR1 SEHNR and CDR2 FQNEAQ (reference sequence). J was trimmed by 2 bases and V by 5 bases; bases with no gene match: 5. The CDR3 totals 14 residues. This clone turned up a few times. Its target is not known. Of the isolated RNA, all was reverse transcribed, and so the sequenced material was expressed TCRB transcripts. TCRdb keeps only in-frame clones here, not all; method: immunoSEQ multiplex PCR. Among roughly 140,000 clones, around 51% were seen once, and the ten largest hold under 0.45%. The V gene is TRBV7-9, the J gene TRBJ1-1; 7 nucleotides agree with TRBD1. The source of this sequence is a man between 18 and 29 years old in good health. Material for sequencing was Tregs from blood. The CDR3 reads CASSQTGRNTEAFF. The CDR3 nucleotides are TGTGCCAGCAGCCAGACAGGGAGAAACACTGAAGCTTTCTTT.